The 29 T cell receptor beta chains in this list originate from one sample, sequenced in a study of T cells in Graves' hyperthyroidism and ophthalmopathy. Authors of the study amplified TCR beta CDR3 regions from RNA transcripts. The TCR CDR3 first-round RT-PCR relied on the HTBI primer set. Via MiXCR, TCRdb re-called the multiplex PCR reads, giving one row per CDR3 protein. The table lists hundreds of thousands of distinct CDR3 sequences, about 18% of them singletons, with 3.7% in the top ten. Input material: blood. These receptors all stem from a woman aged 18-29 years with Graves' hyperthyroidism.

This clonotype was found many times. V and J are TRBV20-1 and TRBJ1-1; D possibly corresponds to TRBD1 (5 bases). The CDR3 has 14 amino acids. CDR1 and CDR2 (germline): DFQATT, SNEGSKA (reference sequence). Trimming stripped 6 bases from V and 4 bases from J, with 18 bases between. The CDR3 spells CSARTDSEGTEAFF. CDR3 DNA: TGCAGTGCGAGGACCGACAGCGAGGGCACTGAAGCTTTCTTT.

In regard to this clonotype: An end of the junction does not agree with germline; a read error may underlie this. V is TRBV24-1 and J is TRBJ1-5; D perhaps matches TRBD1 (5 bases). The CDR3 covers 14 residues. Germline V gene data show CDR1 as KGHDR and CDR2 as SFDVKD. The CDR3 here is CVTSDLGVGQPQHF. Written as DNA, the CDR3 is TGTGTCACCAGTGATTTAGGGGTTGGTCAGCCCCAGCATTTT.

This clonotype was detected many times. This chain uses TRBV20-1 with TRBJ2-7, with D tentatively TRBD1 (5 bases). The CDR3 consists of 13 residues. The V end lost 3 bases, the J end lost 3 bases, and 12 bases lay between the germline ends. Germline CDR1 reads DFQATT; CDR2 reads SNEGSKA (reference sequence). The CDR3 loop is CSASLGHIYEQYF. The CDR3 nucleotides are TGCAGTGCTAGTTTAGGACACATCTACGAGCAGTACTTC.

The V call is TRBV7-9, the J call TRBJ2-5; D perhaps matches TRBD1 (6 bases). The V end lost 2 bases, the J end lost 3 bases, and 10 bases lay between the germline ends. This CDR3 has 14 residues. Per germline, CDR1 SEHNR and CDR2 FQNEAQ (reference sequence). CDR3 protein: CASSLMTGEETQYF. DNA for the CDR3: TGTGCCAGCAGCTTAATGACAGGAGAAGAGACCCAGTACTTC.

The chain carries TRBV30 and TRBJ1-6; 7 bases are a match to TRBD1. V dropped 5 bases and J dropped 1; count of bases not matched to a gene: 2. The CDR3 is 14 amino acids. Germline V gene data show CDR1 as GTSNPN and CDR2 as SVGIG (reference sequence). Here the CDR3 reads CAWDRVSYNSPLHF. The CDR3 nucleotides read TGTGCCTGGGACAGGGTATCCTATAATTCACCCCTCCACTTT. The full variable domain, its missing parts supplied by reference TRBV30 and TRBJ1-6, is SQTIHQWPATLVQPVGSPLSLECTVEGTSNPNLYWYRQAAGRGLQLLFYSVGIGQISSEVPQNLSASRPQDRQFILSSKKLLLSDSGFYLCAWDRVSYNSPLHFGNGTRLTVT.

This clonotype has at least ten counts. V usage is TRBV28 and J usage is TRBJ2-5, with 9 nucleotides matching TRBD2. Germline CDR1 is MDHEN and CDR2 is SYDVKM. The CDR3 is 18 amino acids. Trimming took 5 bases from V and 5 from J; bases not matched to a gene: 18. CDR3 in amino acids: CASSPRRGSGGSRETQYF. In DNA form, the CDR3 reads TGTGCCAGCAGTCCCCGACGAGGTAGCGGGGGATCGAGGGAGACCCAGTACTTC.

This clonotype was seen many times. The chain links TRBV6-4 to TRBJ1-3; 8 positions agree with TRBD1. Losses at the gene ends were 6 bases for V and 2 bases for J; bases not matched to a gene: 9. Germline V gives CDR1 MRHNA, CDR2 SNTAGT. CDR3 length: 16 residues. CDR3 residues: CASSDLQDRAGNTIYF. In nucleotides, the CDR3 is TGTGCCAGCAGCGATCTCCAGGACAGGGCTGGAAACACCATATATTTT.

On this clonotype: Relative to the germline gene, one junction end is altered; a read error may explain this. The chain couples TRBV2 to TRBJ2-2; possibly TRBD1 for D (6 bases). CDR3 size: 14 residues. CDR1 SNHLY and CDR2 FYNNEI come from the germline V gene. The CDR3 reads CAGKDRSNTRELFF. Here the CDR3 DNA reads TGTGCCGGAAAGGACAGATCGAACACCAGGGAGCTGTTTTTT. Complete variable domain (other parts from reference TRBV2 and TRBJ2-2): EPEVTQTPSHQVTQMGQEVILRCVPISNHLYFYWYRQILGQKVEFLVSFYNNEISEKSEIFDDQFSVERPDGSNFTLKIRSTKLEDSAMYFCAGKDRSNTRELFFGEGSRLTVL.

There are a few counts of this clonotype. The chain is built from TRBV7-8 and TRBJ2-7, with 9 nucleotides matching TRBD2. This CDR3 is built from 17 residues. Trimming cost V 5 bases and J 3 bases; bases outside gene matches: 14. The germline gives CDR1 SGHVS, CDR2 FQNEAQ. The chain's CDR3 is CASSPTRAGGPYYEQYF. As DNA, the CDR3 is TGTGCCAGCAGCCCAACCAGAGCGGGGGGTCCTTACTACGAGCAGTACTTC.

This chain connects TRBV5-1 to TRBJ1-2; 8 positions match TRBD1. The CDR3 is 16 amino acids. V was pared by 4 bases and J by 3 bases, with 11 bases of the junction left unmatched. Germline V gene sequence: CDR1 SGHRS, CDR2 YFSETQ. DNA for the CDR3: TGCGCCAGCAGCGCGGCTTCTGGACAGGGTTACTATGGCTACACCTTC. As protein: CASSAASGQGYYGYTF.

The CDR3 sequence: CASSEGFTNTEAFF. The CDR3 coding sequence is TGTGCCAGCAGTGAAGGGTTCACGAACACTGAAGCTTTCTTT. The V call is TRBV6-1, the J call TRBJ1-1; D gene unclear. This CDR3 contains 14 residues. Germline values: CDR1 MNHNS, CDR2 SASEGT. Trimming cost V 1 base and J 1 base, with 7 bases left between them.

In this sample, this clonotype turned up many times. The chain couples TRBV19 to TRBJ2-7; the match to TRBD1 covers 10 bases. In germline, CDR1 is LNHDA, CDR2 SQIVND (reference sequence). V was pared by 9 bases and J by 4 bases, with 6 bases of the junction left unmatched. The CDR3 has 13 residues. As DNA, the CDR3 is TGTGCCAGCAGCCGGGACAGGGGTTACGAGCAGTACTTC. Its protein product is CASSRDRGYEQYF.

The table lists this clonotype with many counts. This chain joins TRBV2 and TRBJ2-2, with D perhaps TRBD2 (5 bases). The CDR3 sequence is 17 residues long. Trimming pared 2 bases from V and 0 bases from J, leaving 13 bases between. Germline V gives CDR1 SNHLY, CDR2 FYNNEI. CDR3 sequence: CASSESGAGANTGELFF. The CDR3 region has the DNA TGTGCCAGCAGTGAATCAGGTGCCGGGGCGAACACCGGGGAGCTGTTTTTT.

This clonotype was seen many times. The V call is TRBV20-1, the J call TRBJ1-1; possibly TRBD1 for D (5 bases). With 3 bases removed from V and 0 bases from J, the gap between germline ends came to 8 bases. CDR1 and CDR2 from the germline V gene are DFQATT and SNEGSKA (reference sequence). There are 13 residues in the CDR3. Here the CDR3 reads CSARGLMNTEAFF. CDR3 DNA: TGCAGTGCTAGGGGACTCATGAACACTGAAGCTTTCTTT.

This clonotype appeared a few times. In nucleotides, the CDR3 is TGTGCCAGCAGTGTGGGAGCGGGGGGCACAGATACGCAGTATTTT. Protein: CASSVGAGGTDTQYF. The chain couples TRBV2 to TRBJ2-3; 8 bases are a match to TRBD2. The ends lost 4 bases at V and 1 base at J; junction bases unmatched: 4. Germline CDR1 is SNHLY and CDR2 is FYNNEI. This CDR3 is 15 amino acids long.

This clonotype was recorded many times. The CDR3 protein is CASSPTGEAYEQYF. The CDR3 bases are TGTGCCAGCAGCCCCACAGGGGAGGCCTACGAGCAGTACTTC. The J gene is TRBJ2-7, the V gene TRBV7-9; TRBD1 might be the D (7 bases). Trimming took 5 bases from V and 2 from J, leaving 13 bases between them. Per the germline V gene, CDR1 is SEHNR and CDR2 is FQNEAQ (reference sequence). This CDR3 contains 14 residues.

There are many counts of this clonotype. The J gene is TRBJ2-7, the V gene TRBV12-3 or TRBV12-4; 7 nucleotides line up with TRBD1. V lost 5 bases to trimming and J lost 6 bases; unmatched junction nucleotides: 13. The CDR3 has 15 amino acids. As DNA, the CDR3 is TGTGCCAGCAGTAACTTCAAAGAGACAGGGATCGAGCAGTACTTC. Translation: CASSNFKETGIEQYF.

This clonotype was seen many times. This chain connects TRBV5-1 to TRBJ1-1, with D perhaps matching TRBD1 (6 bases). This CDR3 contains 15 residues. V dropped 0 bases and J dropped 4 bases, with 13 bases sitting between them. Germline V lookup: CDR1 SGHRS, CDR2 YFSETQ. CDR3 loop: CASSLGGGAGTEAFF. Here the CDR3 DNA reads TGCGCCAGCAGCTTGGGTGGGGGCGCGGGCACTGAAGCTTTCTTT.

The gene calls are TRBV27 and TRBJ2-2; 8 bases fit TRBD2. Germline V gene sequence: CDR1 MNHEY, CDR2 SMNVEV (reference sequence). V lost 8 bases to trimming and J lost 3 bases; unmatched junction nucleotides: 8. The length of the CDR3 is 15 residues. The DNA of the CDR3 is TGTGCCAGCCTCCCTATAGCGGGGTACACCGGGGAGCTGTTTTTT. Amino acid sequence: CASLPIAGYTGELFF.

There are many counts of this clonotype. The chain couples TRBV4-1 to TRBJ2-7; tentative D call: TRBD2 (7 bases). In germline, CDR1 is MGHRA, CDR2 YSYEKL. The ends were cut back, 1 base at V and 8 bases at J, with 21 bases in the middle. This CDR3 has 16 residues. DNA for the CDR3: TGCGCCAGCAGCCAAGTTATGGGGGGGGCCCTAATCAAGCAGTACTTC. Protein product: CASSQVMGGALIKQYF.

V and J are TRBV20-1 and TRBJ2-5; TRBD2 matches 7 bases. Germline V gives CDR1 DFQATT, CDR2 SNEGSKA (reference sequence). The ends lost 6 bases at V and 5 bases at J; junction bases unmatched: 3. This CDR3 is 11 amino acids long. The CDR3 DNA is TGCAGTGCGGCGGGGGTCGAGACCCAGTACTTC. Translation gives CSAAGVETQYF.

This clonotype was detected many times. The chain employs TRBV11-2 and TRBJ1-5; D perhaps matches TRBD1 (5 bases). The CDR3 covers 14 residues. Germline values: CDR1 SGHAT, CDR2 FQNNGV. Trimming shortened V by 3 bases and J by 7 bases, and 13 bases separated the two germline ends. This CDR3 is CASSFQGRSQPQHF. DNA for the CDR3: TGTGCCAGCAGCTTCCAGGGACGAAGCCAGCCCCAGCATTTT.

This clonotype has a count of ten or more. The chain links TRBV10-1 to TRBJ1-2; D is unresolved. The length of the CDR3 is 13 residues. Between the trimmed V and J ends, which lost 1 base and 4 bases, there was a span of 7 bases. From germline, CDR1 is WNHNN and CDR2 SYGVQD (reference sequence). The CDR3 is CASSEFAAYGYTF. Written as DNA, the CDR3 is TGCGCCAGCAGTGAGTTTGCGGCCTATGGCTACACCTTC.

This clonotype was detected ten times or more. The chain is built from TRBV20-1 and TRBJ2-7; TRBD1 is a possible D gene (6 bases). V lost 8 bases to trimming and J lost 3 bases, with 11 bases between them. There are 11 residues in the CDR3. CDR1 and CDR2 from the germline V gene are DFQATT and SNEGSKA (reference sequence). CDR3 protein: CSTGNDYEQYF. CDR3 coding DNA: TGCAGTACAGGGAATGACTACGAGCAGTACTTC.

There are many counts of this clonotype. The chain uses TRBV24-1 and TRBJ2-5; TRBD2 matches 12 bases. Germline V lookup: CDR1 KGHDR, CDR2 SFDVKD. J lost 4 bases, V lost 4 bases, and 6 bases had no gene match. This CDR3 region has 16 residues. The CDR3 loop is CATSDVELAGGETQYF. DNA for the CDR3: TGTGCCACCAGTGACGTCGAACTAGCGGGGGGAGAGACCCAGTACTTC.

This clonotype was seen only a few times. The chain uses TRBV5-1 and TRBJ1-6, with 8 bases that match TRBD1. V shed 5 bases and J 7 bases; nucleotides not matched to a gene: 8. Per germline, CDR1 SGHRS and CDR2 YFSETQ. This CDR3 is 15 amino acids long. The CDR3 spells CASRPPGTGNSPLHF. For the CDR3, the DNA is TGCGCCAGCAGACCGCCCGGGACAGGAAATTCACCCCTCCACTTT.

The J gene is TRBJ2-3, the V gene TRBV24-1; 10 bases fit TRBD1. Germline V CDR1 and CDR2: KGHDR, SFDVKD. J lost 1 base, V lost 9 bases, and 0 bases had no gene match. The CDR3 sequence is 13 residues long. CDR3 nucleotide sequence: TGTGCCACCGGGACAGGGGGCACAGATACGCAGTATTTT. It is translated as CATGTGGTDTQYF.

About this clonotype: This may be a read error, as it is one base from a much larger clone. The rearrangement uses TRBV20-1 and TRBJ2-3, with 8 bases matching TRBD2. Germline values: CDR1 DFQATT, CDR2 SNEGSKA (reference sequence). V shed 7 bases and J 0 bases; nucleotides not matched to a gene: 9. The CDR3 totals 15 residues. The CDR3 DNA reads as TGCAGTGTTGGAGATAGCGGGGCTAGCACAGATACGCAGTATTTT. Its protein product is CSVGDSGASTDTQYF.

This clonotype was recorded many times. The chain combines TRBV4-2 with TRBJ1-2; D is possibly TRBD1 (5 bases). The CDR3 runs 14 residues. Per the germline V gene, CDR1 is LGHNA and CDR2 is YNFKEQ. V was shortened by 4 bases and J by 7 bases, with 16 bases between the two germline ends. CDR3 DNA sequence: TGTGCCAGCAGCCCTCGGGAAGGGGACTCTGGCTACACCTTC. It is translated as CASSPREGDSGYTF.